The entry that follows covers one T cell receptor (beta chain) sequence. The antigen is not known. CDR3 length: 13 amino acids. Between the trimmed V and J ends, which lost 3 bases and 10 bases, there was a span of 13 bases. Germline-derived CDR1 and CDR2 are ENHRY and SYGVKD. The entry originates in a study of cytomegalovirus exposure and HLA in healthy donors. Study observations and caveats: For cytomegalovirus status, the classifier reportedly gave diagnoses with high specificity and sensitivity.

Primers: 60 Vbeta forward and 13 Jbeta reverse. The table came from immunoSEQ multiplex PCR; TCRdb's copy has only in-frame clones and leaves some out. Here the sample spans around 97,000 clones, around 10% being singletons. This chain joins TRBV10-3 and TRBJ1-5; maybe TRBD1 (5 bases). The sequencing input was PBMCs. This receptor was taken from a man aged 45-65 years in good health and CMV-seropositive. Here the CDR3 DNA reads TGTGCCATCAGTGACACAGGTACGGGTCCCCAGCATTTT. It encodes CAISDTGTGPQHF.